This entry concerns a single TCR beta chain. There are many counts of this clonotype. Its antigen is unknown. No clone much larger than this one lies a single base away; base qualities are absent. Library preparation used RACE. Sequencer: NextSeq 500. Library preparation attached unique molecular identifiers to individual cDNA molecules for quantitative, reproducible TCR counting. The original methods were these. A median of approximately 100,000 TCRs per sample was observed, with a range of 23,224 to 690,600. V, J and CDR3 annotation of the TCR reads was carried out using the Decombinator software suite. Every sample was subsampled to the same number of TCRs (28,000) for the PS versus PT1 abundance plots. Expanded TCRs were defined as absent before sensitization and observed at least eight times at the 2-week time point. Using fastp trimming at Q25 and MiXCR clonotype assembly, TCRdb reanalyzed the public sequencing data and kept in-frame beta chains. Each entry merges the rows of one CDR3 protein and shows their most common DNA and genes. The V and J calls were determined by TCRdb, not by the authors. This sample holds some 31,000 distinct CDR3 sequences; approximately 5% were observed only once. The ten largest clonotypes hold over 10% of the sample.

Sample time point, as interpreted from the label and publication: healthy volunteer bleed at 6 weeks. Total RNA was isolated from unfractionated whole blood collected in Tempus Blood RNA tubes. A few healthy volunteers were used as TCR sequencing controls and were bled at day 0, 2 weeks and 6 weeks. This entry is derived from a study of human T cells and chemical hapten exposure (dated by TCRdb to the early 2020s). Background on the whole study: Libraries were pooled for sequencing, and variation in per-sample TCR yields was attributed mainly to small differences in library volumes within the pool. The study tracked peripheral blood TCR repertoire changes in vivo during primary and secondary sensitization to the hapten diphenylcyclopropenone (DPC) in alopecia patients. Both TCR alpha and TCR beta chains were sequenced from each blood RNA sample. General study outcomes and caveats: After repeated subsampling, changes were observed in the strength of the expansion versus patch-test correlation and in the threshold at which the correlation became significant. No change with DPC sensitization was found in the number of TCRs above 1 in 1000 frequency, and no evidence of global repertoire structure alterations was found.

V is pared back by 7 bases and J by 0 bases, with 13 bases lying between the germline termini. As encoded in the germline V gene (reference sequence), CDR1 is MNHNY while CDR2 is SVGAGI. The CDR3 has 15 amino acids, counting the end cysteine and phenylalanine. Only the CDR3 DNA is retained, 45 bases long and in frame from the first base. The V and J genes are TRBV6-6 and TRBJ1-3, with the D gene too uncertain to name. This TCR was recovered from a human donor in good health. Some clones in this sample may be carry-over from other donors' samples. What was sequenced was whole blood. CDR3 region: CASTPGLSSGNTIYF. The nucleotides read TGTGCCAGCACTCCTGGGTTAAGCTCTGGAAACACCATATATTTT.